The present T cell receptor (beta chain) was sequenced within a study of T cell responses to AZD1222 COVID-19 vaccine. Germline CDR1 and CDR2: SQVTM and ANQGSEA. The CDR3 consists of 14 residues. The germline V and J ends were trimmed by 2 bases and 6 bases, with 16 bases remaining between them. Measured with immunoSEQ multiplex PCR; TCRdb has only the in-frame clones, and not every one. The sample lists some 160,000 clones; approximately 91% were seen once. The sequences come from peripheral blood, collected 28 days after the second AZD1222 dose. The receptor's source is an adult who received the AZD1222 COVID-19 vaccine. The chain joins TRBV29-1 to TRBJ1-2, with D possibly being TRBD1 (5 bases). The CDR3 sequence is CSVEREGLGDGYTF. The CDR3 DNA sequence: TGCAGCGTTGAAAGGGAGGGGTTAGGTGATGGCTACACCTTC.